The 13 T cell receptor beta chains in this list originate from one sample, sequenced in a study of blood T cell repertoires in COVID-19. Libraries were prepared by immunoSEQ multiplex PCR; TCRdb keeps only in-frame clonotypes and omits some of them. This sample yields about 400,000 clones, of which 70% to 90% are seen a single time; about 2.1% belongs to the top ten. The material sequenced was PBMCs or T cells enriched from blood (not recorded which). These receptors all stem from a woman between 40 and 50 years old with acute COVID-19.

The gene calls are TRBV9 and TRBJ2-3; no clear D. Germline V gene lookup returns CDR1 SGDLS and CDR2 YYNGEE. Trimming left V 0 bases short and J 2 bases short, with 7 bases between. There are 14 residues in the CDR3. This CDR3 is CASSVDLNTDTQYF. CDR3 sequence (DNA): TGTGCCAGCAGCGTAGACCTAAACACAGATACGCAGTATTTT.

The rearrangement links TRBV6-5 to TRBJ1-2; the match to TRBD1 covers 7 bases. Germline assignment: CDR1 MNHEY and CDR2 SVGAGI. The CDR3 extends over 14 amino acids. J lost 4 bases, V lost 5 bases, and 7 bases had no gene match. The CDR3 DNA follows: TGTGCCAGCAGTCGACAGGGAAGGATCTATGGCTACACCTTC. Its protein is CASSRQGRIYGYTF.

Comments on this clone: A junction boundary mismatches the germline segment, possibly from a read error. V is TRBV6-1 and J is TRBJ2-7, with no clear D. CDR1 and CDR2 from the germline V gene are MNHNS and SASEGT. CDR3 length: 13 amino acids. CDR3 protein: CASSESAWAEQYF. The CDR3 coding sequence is TGCGCCAGCAGTGAAAGTGCGTGGGCCGAGCAGTACTTC.

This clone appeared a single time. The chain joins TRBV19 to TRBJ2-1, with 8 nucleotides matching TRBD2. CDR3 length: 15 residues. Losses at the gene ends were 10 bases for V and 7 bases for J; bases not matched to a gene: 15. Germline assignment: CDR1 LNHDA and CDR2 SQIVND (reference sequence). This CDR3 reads CATRALAGGGNEQFF. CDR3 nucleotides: TGTGCCACCCGAGCGTTGGCGGGAGGTGGGAATGAGCAGTTCTTC.

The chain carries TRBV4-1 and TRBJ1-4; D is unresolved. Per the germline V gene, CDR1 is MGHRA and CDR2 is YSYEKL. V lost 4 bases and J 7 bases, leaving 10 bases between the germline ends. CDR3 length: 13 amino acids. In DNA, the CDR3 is TGCGCCAGCAGCCGCGGTCGCGTTGAAAAACTGTTTTTT. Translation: CASSRGRVEKLFF.

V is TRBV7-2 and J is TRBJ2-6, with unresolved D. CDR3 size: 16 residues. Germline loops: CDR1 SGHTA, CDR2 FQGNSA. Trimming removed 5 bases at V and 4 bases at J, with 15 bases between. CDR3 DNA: TGTGCCAGCAGCCTTTCATCGTCAACAGGGGCCAACGTCCTGACTTTC. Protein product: CASSLSSSTGANVLTF.

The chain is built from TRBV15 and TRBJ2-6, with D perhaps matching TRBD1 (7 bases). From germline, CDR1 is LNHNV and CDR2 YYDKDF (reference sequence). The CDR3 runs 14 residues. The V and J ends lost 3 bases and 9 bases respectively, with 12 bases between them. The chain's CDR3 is CATSRGGTDNVLTF. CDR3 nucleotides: TGTGCCACCAGCAGGGGCGGGACAGACAACGTCCTGACTTTC.

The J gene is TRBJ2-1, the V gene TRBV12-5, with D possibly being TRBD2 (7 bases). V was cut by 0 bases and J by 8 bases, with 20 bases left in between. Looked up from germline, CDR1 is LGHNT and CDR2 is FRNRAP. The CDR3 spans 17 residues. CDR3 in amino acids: CASGLVPRGGAPDEQFF. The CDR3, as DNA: TGTGCTAGTGGTTTGGTACCTAGGGGGGGGGCCCCGGATGAGCAGTTCTTC.

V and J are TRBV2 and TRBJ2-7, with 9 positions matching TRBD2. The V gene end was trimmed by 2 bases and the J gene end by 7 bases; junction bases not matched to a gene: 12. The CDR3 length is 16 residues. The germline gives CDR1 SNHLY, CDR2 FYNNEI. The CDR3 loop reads CASSESRGGAAREQYF. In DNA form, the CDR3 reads TGTGCCAGCAGTGAATCGCGGGGGGGGGCGGCGCGGGAGCAGTACTTC.

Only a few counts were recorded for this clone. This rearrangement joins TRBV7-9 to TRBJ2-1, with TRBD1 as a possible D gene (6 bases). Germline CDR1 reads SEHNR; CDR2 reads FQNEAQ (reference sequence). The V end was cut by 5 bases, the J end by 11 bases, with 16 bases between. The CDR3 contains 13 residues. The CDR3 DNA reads TGTGCCAGCAGCCCGAGCTCAGGGGCGCAGCAGTTCTTC. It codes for CASSPSSGAQQFF. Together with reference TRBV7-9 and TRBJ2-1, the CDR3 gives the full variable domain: DTGVSQNPRHKITKRGQNVTFRCDPISEHNRLYWYRQTLGQGPEFLTYFQNEAQLEKSRLLSDRFSAERPKGSFSTLEIQRTEQGDSAMYLCASSPSSGAQQFFGPGTRLTVL.

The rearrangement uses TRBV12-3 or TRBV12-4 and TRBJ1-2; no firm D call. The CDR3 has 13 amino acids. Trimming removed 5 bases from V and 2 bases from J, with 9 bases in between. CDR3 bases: TGTGCCAGCAGTCCGAGCAGGAACTATGGCTACACCTTC. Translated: CASSPSRNYGYTF.

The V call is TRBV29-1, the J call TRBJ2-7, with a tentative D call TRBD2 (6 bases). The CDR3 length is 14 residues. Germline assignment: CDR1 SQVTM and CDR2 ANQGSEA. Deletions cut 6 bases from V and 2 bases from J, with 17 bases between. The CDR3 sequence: CSVLPEGTPYEQYF. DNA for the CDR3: TGCAGCGTCCTCCCGGAGGGAACCCCCTACGAGCAGTACTTC.

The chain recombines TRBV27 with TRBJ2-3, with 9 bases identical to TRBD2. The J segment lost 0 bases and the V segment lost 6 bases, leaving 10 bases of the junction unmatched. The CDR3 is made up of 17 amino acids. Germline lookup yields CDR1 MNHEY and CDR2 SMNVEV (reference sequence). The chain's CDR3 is CASRIQRGAESTDTQYF. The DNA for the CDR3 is TGTGCCAGCAGAATCCAGCGGGGGGCAGAGAGCACAGATACGCAGTATTTT.